This T cell receptor beta chain appears in the sequencing data of a study of blood T cell repertoires in COVID-19. Sequenced by immunoSEQ multiplex PCR; TCRdb stores in-frame clones only, minus some. The sample carries 310,000 or so clones, about 87% recorded once. This CDR3 has 15 residues. The junction had 11 bases not matched to a gene; V was cut back by 7 bases and J by 6 bases. Germline V gives CDR1 MNHEY, CDR2 SMNVEV (reference sequence). This clone showed up just a few times. The chain carries TRBV27 and TRBJ2-2; 7 nucleotides agree with TRBD1. Sequenced: peripheral blood. This clonotype originated in a man aged 25-45 years with COVID-19, enrolled during active disease. As DNA, the CDR3 is TGTGCCAGCAATGGACAGGTTGGAAGGGCCGGGGAGCTGTTTTTT. Translating gives CASNGQVGRAGELFF.